This T cell receptor beta chain came from a study of T-cell memory formation after mild COVID-19. Overall study results and limits: Some clones that responded were present in memory (sampled pre-infection), which suggests cross-reactive memory joined. Contracting CD4+ clones were located mainly in CM and EM, and CD8+ clones in EMRA.

V shed 6 bases and J 5 bases; nucleotides not matched to a gene: 8. There are 15 residues in the CDR3. CDR1 and CDR2 from the germline V gene are SGHRS and YFSETQ. Each CDR3 protein is one row after TCRdb ran MiXCR on the 5' RACE reads. The sample lists under 300,000 distinct CDR3 sequences, 8% to 10% occurring once. In the case of this clonotype: The antigen is undetermined.

The receptor comes from a man younger than 30 who had mild COVID-19 (a few samples of this study predate the infection). Cell type and time point are not known. Sequenced: PBMCs or a T cell subset sorted from them (not recorded which). The V call is TRBV5-1, the J call TRBJ2-2; 9 bases line up with TRBD1. This CDR3 is CASTGQGIITGELFF. CDR3 nucleotides: TGCGCCAGCACGGGACAGGGCATTATAACCGGGGAGCTGTTTTTT.